This TCR beta chain was observed in a study of blood T cells in healthy people across ages. Study context: About one barcoded beta molecule per two T cells was the capture yield of template switching. Study-wide results and limits: Considered underestimates were the diversity estimates obtained from one million T cells.

In regard to this clonotype: Antigen specificity is unknown.

Each individual donor underwent a draw of around 9.8 milliliters of peripheral blood. Together with a sample-barcoded 5' primer, a J-beta primer mix was included in a second PCR lasting about 7 to 11 cycles. Researchers report that each sample yielded at least 3 million CDR3-containing paired-end reads. TCRdb processed the 5' RACE reads anew with MiXCR; each CDR3 protein has one entry. The repertoire holds over 1,300,000 distinct CDR3 sequences, with roughly 59% as singletons. V lost 1 base and J 6 bases, leaving 10 bases between the germline ends. CDR3 length: 14 residues. Germline V lookup: CDR1 LNHDA, CDR2 SQIVND (reference sequence).

This receptor was identified in a man aged 18 to 29 in good health. Sequencing used blood. The V gene is TRBV19, the J gene TRBJ2-1, with D perhaps matching TRBD2 (6 bases). As DNA, the CDR3 is TGTGCCAGTAGTATAGGGTCAGCGGGCAATGAGCAGTTCTTC. Amino acid sequence: CASSIGSAGNEQFF.